What follows is one T cell receptor beta chain and its context. Antigen: not known. Clones were sequenced by immunoSEQ multiplex PCR, and TCRdb holds only the in-frame ones, with some missing. The data show fewer than 250,000 clones, approximately 87% seen once. The CDR3 runs 13 residues. Germline CDR1 and CDR2: SGHVS and FNYEAQ. The germline V and J ends were trimmed by 5 bases and 2 bases, with 9 bases remaining between them. These data are taken from a study of cytomegalovirus exposure and HLA in healthy donors. Findings and caveats of the study: Reports described diagnosis of cytomegalovirus status by the classifier as highly specific and sensitive. In vitro checks showed that a few CMV-associated chains really do target CMV antigens. Overall, approximately 150 TCR beta chains were annotated as cytomegalovirus-associated. Many donors shared some public TCRs, even though most TCR sequences were rare.

This chain uses TRBV7-6 with TRBJ2-5; no clear D. Sequencing was carried out using PBMCs. The sequence came from a woman aged 18-35 years in good health and CMV-seronegative. CDR3 residues: CASSLTYQETQYF. The CDR3 nucleotides read TGTGCCAGCAGCCTCACATATCAAGAGACCCAGTACTTC. The whole variable domain, filled in from reference TRBV7-6 and TRBJ2-5, reads GAGVSQSPRYKVTKRGQDVALRCDPISGHVSLYWYRQALGQGPEFLTYFNYEAQQDKSGLPNDRFSAERPEGSISTLTIQRTEQRDSAMYRCASSLTYQETQYFGPGTRLLVL.